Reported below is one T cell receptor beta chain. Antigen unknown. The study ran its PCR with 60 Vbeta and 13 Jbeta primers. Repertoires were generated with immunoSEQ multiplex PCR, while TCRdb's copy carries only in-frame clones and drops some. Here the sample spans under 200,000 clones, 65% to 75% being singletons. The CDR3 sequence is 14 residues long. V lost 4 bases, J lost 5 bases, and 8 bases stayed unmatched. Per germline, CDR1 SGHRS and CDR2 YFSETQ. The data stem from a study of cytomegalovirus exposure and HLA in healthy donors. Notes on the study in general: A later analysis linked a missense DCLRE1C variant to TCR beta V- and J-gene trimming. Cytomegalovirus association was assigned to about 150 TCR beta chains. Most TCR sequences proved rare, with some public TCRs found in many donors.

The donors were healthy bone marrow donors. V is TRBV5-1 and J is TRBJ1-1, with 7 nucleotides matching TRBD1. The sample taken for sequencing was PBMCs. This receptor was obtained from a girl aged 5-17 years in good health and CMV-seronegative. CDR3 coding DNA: TGCGCCAGCAGCCCTCTAGGGGGCACGACTGAAGCTTTCTTT. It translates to CASSPLGGTTEAFF.